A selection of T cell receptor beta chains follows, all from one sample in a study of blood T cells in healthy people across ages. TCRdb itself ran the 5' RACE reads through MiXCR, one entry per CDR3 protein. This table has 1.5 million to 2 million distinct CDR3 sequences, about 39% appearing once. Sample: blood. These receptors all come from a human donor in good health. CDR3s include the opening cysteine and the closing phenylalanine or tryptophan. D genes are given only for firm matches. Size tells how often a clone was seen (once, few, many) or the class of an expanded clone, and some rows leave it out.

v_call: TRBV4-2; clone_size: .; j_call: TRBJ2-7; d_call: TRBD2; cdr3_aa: CASSPLSGGASEQYF; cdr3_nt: TGTGCCAGCAGCCCTCTTAGCGGGGGGGCGTCCGAGCAGTACTTC
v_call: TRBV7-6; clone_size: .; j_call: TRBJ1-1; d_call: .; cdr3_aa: CASSVDPDTEAFF; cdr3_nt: TGTGCCAGCAGCGTGGACCCTGACACTGAAGCTTTCTTT
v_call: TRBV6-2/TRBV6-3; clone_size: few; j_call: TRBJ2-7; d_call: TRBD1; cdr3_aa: CASSYADRAYEQYF; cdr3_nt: TGTGCCAGCAGTTACGCCGACAGGGCCTACGAGCAGTACTTC
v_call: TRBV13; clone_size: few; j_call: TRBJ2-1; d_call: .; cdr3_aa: CASSAWGREQFF; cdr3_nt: TGTGCCAGCAGCGCATGGGGGAGGGAGCAGTTCTTC
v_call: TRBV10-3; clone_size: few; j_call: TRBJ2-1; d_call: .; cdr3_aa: CATTGTDSYNEQFF; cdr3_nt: TGTGCCACTACCGGGACTGACTCCTACAATGAGCAGTTCTTC
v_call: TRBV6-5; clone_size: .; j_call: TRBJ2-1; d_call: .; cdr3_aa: CASRTGTAYNEQFF; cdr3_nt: TGTGCCAGCAGGACCGGGACGGCCTACAATGAGCAGTTCTTC
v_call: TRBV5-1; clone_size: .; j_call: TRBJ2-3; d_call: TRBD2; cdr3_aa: CASSLGFERGGTDTQYF; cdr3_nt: TGCGCCAGCAGCTTGGGTTTTGAGCGGGGGGGCACAGATACGCAGTATTTT
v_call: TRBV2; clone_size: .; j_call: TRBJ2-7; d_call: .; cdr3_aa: CTSSGQLSYEQYF; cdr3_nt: TGTACCAGCAGTGGACAACTATCCTACGAGCAGTACTTC
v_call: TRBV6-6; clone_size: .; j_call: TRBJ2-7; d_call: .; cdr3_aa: CASSYHPRGPYEQYF; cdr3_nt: TGTGCCAGCAGTTACCATCCAAGGGGACCATACGAGCAGTACTTC
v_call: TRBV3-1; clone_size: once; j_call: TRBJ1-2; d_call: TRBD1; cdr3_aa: CASSSTGTGRMNGYTF; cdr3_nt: TGTGCCAGCAGTTCGACCGGGACAGGGAGGATGAATGGCTACACCTTC
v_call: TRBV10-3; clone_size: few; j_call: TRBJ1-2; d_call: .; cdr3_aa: CAIQNRMTRDLNYGYTF; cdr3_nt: TGTGCCATCCAAAATCGAATGACTAGGGATCTCAACTATGGCTACACCTTC
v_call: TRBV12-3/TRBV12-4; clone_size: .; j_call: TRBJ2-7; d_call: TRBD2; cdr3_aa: CASSVGRPPYEQYF; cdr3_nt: TGTGCCAGCAGTGTCGGGAGGCCACCCTACGAGCAGTACTTC
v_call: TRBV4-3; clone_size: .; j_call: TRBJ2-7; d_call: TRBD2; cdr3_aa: CASSQSFSGGRSSYEQYF; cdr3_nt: TGCGCCAGCAGCCAATCTTTCAGCGGGGGGAGAAGCTCCTACGAGCAGTACTTC
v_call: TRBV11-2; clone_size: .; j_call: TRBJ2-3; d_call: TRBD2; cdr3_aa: CASSLDPPRGGRDTQYF; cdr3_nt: TGTGCCAGCAGCTTAGACCCCCCCCGGGGGGGCCGAGATACGCAGTATTTT
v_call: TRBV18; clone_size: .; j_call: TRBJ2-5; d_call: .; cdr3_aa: CASSPWPRARGLEETQYF; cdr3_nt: TGTGCCAGCTCACCATGGCCCCGGGCGCGGGGGCTGGAAGAGACCCAGTACTTC
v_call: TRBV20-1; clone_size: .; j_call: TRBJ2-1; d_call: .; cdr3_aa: CSASSGVDNEQFF; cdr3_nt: TGCAGTGCCTCCAGTGGGGTTGACAATGAGCAGTTCTTC
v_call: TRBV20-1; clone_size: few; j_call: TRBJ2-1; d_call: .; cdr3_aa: CSAPVPGTLGYEQFF; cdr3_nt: TGCAGTGCCCCGGTTCCCGGGACACTGGGGTATGAGCAGTTCTTC
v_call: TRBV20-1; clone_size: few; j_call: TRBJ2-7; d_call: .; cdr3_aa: CSAGGVSSYNEQYF; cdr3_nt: TGCAGTGCTGGCGGGGTTAGCTCCTACAATGAGCAGTACTTC
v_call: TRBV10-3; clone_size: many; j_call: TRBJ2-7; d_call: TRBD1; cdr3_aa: CAISPGGYEQYF; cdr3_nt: TGTGCCATCAGTCCAGGGGGCTACGAGCAGTACTTC
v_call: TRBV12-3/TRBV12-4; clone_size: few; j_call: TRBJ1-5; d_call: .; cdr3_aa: CASSSGVSSNQPQHF; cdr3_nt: TGTGCCAGCAGTTCCGGGGTCAGCAGCAATCAGCCCCAGCATTTT
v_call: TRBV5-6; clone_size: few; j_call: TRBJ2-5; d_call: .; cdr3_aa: CASSLYSRETQYF; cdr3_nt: TGTGCCAGCAGCTTGTACAGTAGGGAGACCCAGTACTTC
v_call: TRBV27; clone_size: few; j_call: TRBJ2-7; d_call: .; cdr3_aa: CASSLLPGQSYEQYF; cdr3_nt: TGTGCCAGCAGTTTATTACCGGGGCAATCCTACGAGCAGTACTTC
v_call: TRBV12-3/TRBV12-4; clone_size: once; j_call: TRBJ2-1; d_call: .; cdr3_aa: CASSSDLGLIYEQFF; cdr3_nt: TGTGCCAGCAGCTCGGATCTAGGGCTAATCTATGAGCAGTTCTTC
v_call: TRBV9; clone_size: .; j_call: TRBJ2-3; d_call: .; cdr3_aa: CASSAVLGAFTDTQYF; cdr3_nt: TGTGCCAGCAGCGCCGTTCTGGGGGCGTTCACAGATACGCAGTATTTT
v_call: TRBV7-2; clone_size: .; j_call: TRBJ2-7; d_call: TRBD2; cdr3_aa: CASSFGLARTYEQYF; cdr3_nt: TGTGCCAGCAGCTTCGGACTAGCGAGAACCTACGAGCAGTACTTC
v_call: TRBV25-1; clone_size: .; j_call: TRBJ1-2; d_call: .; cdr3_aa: CASSAYGGGEDGYTF; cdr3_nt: TGTGCCAGCAGCGCCTATGGGGGAGGTGAGGATGGCTACACCTTC
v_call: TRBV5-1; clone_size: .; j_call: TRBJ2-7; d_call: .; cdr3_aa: CASSPGTAANEQYF; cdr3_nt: TGCGCCAGCAGCCCCGGAACGGCAGCCAACGAGCAGTACTTC
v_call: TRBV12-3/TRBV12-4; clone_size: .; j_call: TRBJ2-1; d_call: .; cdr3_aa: CASSLVGGKRYEQFF; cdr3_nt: TGTGCCAGCAGTTTGGTAGGGGGAAAGAGGTATGAGCAGTTCTTC
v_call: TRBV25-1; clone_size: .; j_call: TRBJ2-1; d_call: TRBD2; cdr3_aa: CTSSELAGFLLRGEQFF; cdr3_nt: TGTACCAGCAGTGAACTAGCGGGGTTCCTCCTCCGCGGTGAGCAGTTCTTC
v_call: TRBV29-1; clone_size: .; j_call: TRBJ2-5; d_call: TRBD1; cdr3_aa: CSVEDPGGRETQYF; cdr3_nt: TGCAGCGTTGAAGACCCAGGGGGCAGGGAGACCCAGTACTTC
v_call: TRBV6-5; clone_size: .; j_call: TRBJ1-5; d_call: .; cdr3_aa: CASSRIRSSNQPQHF; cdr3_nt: TGTGCCAGCAGCCGAATACGGAGTAGCAATCAGCCCCAGCATTTT
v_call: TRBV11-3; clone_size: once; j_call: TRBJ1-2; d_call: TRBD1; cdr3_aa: CASSPGTAKYGYTF; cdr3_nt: TGTGCCAGCAGCCCCGGGACAGCAAAATATGGCTACACCTTC
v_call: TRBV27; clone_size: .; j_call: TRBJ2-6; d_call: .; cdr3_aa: CASSLRFGAEDGANVLTF; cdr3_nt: TGTGCCAGCAGTTTAAGATTCGGGGCAGAAGATGGGGCCAACGTCCTGACTTTC
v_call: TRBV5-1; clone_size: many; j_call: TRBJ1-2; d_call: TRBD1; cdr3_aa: CASSLSTGDGYTF; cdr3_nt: TGCGCCAGCAGCTTGTCGACAGGGGATGGCTACACCTTC
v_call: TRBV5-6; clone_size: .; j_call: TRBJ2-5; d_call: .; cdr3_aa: CASSLIDQDSGEQYF; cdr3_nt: TGTGCCAGCAGCTTGATTGACCAGGACTCAGGGGAGCAGTACTTC
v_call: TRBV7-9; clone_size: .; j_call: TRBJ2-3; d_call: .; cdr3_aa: CASSTYVDGRTDTQYF; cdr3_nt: TGTGCCAGCAGTACCTATGTGGACGGGCGCACAGATACGCAGTATTTT
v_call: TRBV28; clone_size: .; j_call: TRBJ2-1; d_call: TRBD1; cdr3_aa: CASSLPGQVSYEQFF; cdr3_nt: TGTGCCAGCAGTCTACCGGGACAGGTCTCCTACGAGCAGTTCTTC
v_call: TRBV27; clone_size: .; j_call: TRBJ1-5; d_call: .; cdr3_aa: CASSSSAGVINQPQHF; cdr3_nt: TGTGCCAGCAGTTCCTCGGCAGGGGTCATTAATCAGCCCCAGCATTTT
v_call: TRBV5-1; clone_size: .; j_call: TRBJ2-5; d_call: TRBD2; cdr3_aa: CASSLAGLADQETQYF; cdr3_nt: TGCGCCAGCAGCTTAGCGGGACTAGCGGACCAAGAGACCCAGTACTTC
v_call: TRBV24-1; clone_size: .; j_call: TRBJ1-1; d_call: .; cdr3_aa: CTTSDLWHTEAFF; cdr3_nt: TGTACCACCAGTGATTTGTGGCACACTGAAGCTTTCTTT
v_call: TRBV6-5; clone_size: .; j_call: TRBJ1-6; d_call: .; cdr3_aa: CASSYSPVGEPPLHF; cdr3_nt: TGTGCCAGCAGTTACTCACCAGTAGGAGAACCCCCCCTCCACTTT
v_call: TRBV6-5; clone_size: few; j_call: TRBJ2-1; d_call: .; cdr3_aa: CASKSALYNEQFF; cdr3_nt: TGTGCCAGCAAGTCGGCACTATACAATGAGCAGTTCTTC
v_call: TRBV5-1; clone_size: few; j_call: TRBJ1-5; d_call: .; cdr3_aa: CASSPAGGEGQPQHF; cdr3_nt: TGCGCCAGCAGCCCGGCGGGGGGCGAAGGTCAGCCCCAGCATTTT
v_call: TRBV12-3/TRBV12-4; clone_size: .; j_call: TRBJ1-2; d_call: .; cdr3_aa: CASRPGITNYGYTF; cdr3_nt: TGTGCCAGCAGGCCAGGGATAACTAACTATGGCTACACCTTC
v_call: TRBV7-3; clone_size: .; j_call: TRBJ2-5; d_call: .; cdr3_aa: CASSLLGAGEEQYF; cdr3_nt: TGTGCCAGCAGCTTACTGGGGGCAGGTGAGGAGCAGTACTTC
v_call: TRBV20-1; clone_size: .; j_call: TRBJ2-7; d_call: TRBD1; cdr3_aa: CSARSTAGTGRIYEQYF; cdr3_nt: TGCAGTGCGAGGAGTACAGCCGGGACAGGTCGGATTTACGAGCAGTACTTC
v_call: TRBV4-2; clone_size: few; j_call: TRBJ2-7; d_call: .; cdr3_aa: CASSQELYSPYEQYF; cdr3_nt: TGTGCCAGCAGCCAAGAATTATACAGCCCTTACGAGCAGTACTTC
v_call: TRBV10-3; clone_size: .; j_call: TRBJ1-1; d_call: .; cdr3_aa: CAIREEFRTEAFF; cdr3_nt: TGTGCCATCAGGGAGGAGTTCCGGACCGAAGCTTTCTTT
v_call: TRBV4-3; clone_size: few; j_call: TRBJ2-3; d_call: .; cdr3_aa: CASSQEFGPPTQYF; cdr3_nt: TGCGCCAGCAGCCAAGAGTTTGGACCTCCTACGCAGTATTTT